This T cell receptor beta chain was recovered during a study of blood T cells in healthy people across ages. Using a J-beta primer mix together with a sample-barcoded 5' primer, a second PCR was run for roughly 7 to 11 cycles. Each cDNA molecule received a tag from a template-switch adaptor that had 12 random nucleotides. TCRdb fed the 5' RACE reads into MiXCR, producing one record per CDR3 protein. The sample holds hundreds of thousands of distinct CDR3 sequences, approximately 52% seen once. Findings of the study overall: Naive CD4+ cells and diversity were both higher in long-lived donors than in aged donors. Unknown donor CMV status possibly confounded expanded clonotype changes.

The CDR3 runs 14 residues. V was pared by 0 bases and J by 6 bases, with 6 bases of the junction left unmatched. Germline CDR1 is DFQATT and CDR2 is SNEGSKA (reference sequence). On this clonotype itself: Its matching antigen is unknown.

The TCR was taken from a woman aged 80 or older in good health. The chain is built from TRBV20-1 and TRBJ2-7; the match to TRBD2 covers 9 bases. Sequencing used blood. CDR3 in DNA: TGCAGTGCTAGAGATCCTAGCGGGACCTGCGAGCAGTACTTC. This translates into CSARDPSGTCEQYF.